A selection of T cell receptor beta chains follows, all from one sample in a study of blood T cell repertoires in COVID-19. TCRdb keeps only in-frame clones here, not all; method: immunoSEQ multiplex PCR. This table has under 150,000 clones, around 84% appearing once. The sequenced sample was peripheral blood. The receptors derive from a man aged 35-49 years with acute or convalescent COVID-19. Both conserved end residues are part of each CDR3. A D gene is named only where the DNA matches it firmly. A row's size may be missing; if present it is once, few, many or a size class.

abundance: once; d_gene: TRBD2; j_gene: TRBJ2-1; v_gene: TRBV19; CDR3nt: TGTGCCAGTAGTATTGAAGCGGGGGCCTACAATGAGCAGTTCTTC; CDR3aa: CASSIEAGAYNEQFF
abundance: .; d_gene: TRBD1; j_gene: TRBJ2-7; v_gene: TRBV10-3; CDR3nt: TGTGCCATCAGTGAGCGGGACAGGGTAGGCTCCTACGAGCAGTACTTC; CDR3aa: CAISERDRVGSYEQYF
abundance: .; d_gene: .; j_gene: TRBJ2-7; v_gene: TRBV6-5; CDR3nt: TGTGCCAGCAGACCGGGGGACCTAACCTACGAGCAGTACTTC; CDR3aa: CASRPGDLTYEQYF
abundance: .; d_gene: TRBD1; j_gene: TRBJ2-5; v_gene: TRBV7-2; CDR3nt: TGTGCCAGCAGCTTAACAGGGGGCTATGCTGAGACCCAGTACTTC; CDR3aa: CASSLTGGYAETQYF
abundance: .; d_gene: .; j_gene: TRBJ1-1; v_gene: TRBV30; CDR3nt: TGTGCCTGGAGAACCTGGACAGCGGACGCTGAAGCTTTCTTT; CDR3aa: CAWRTWTADAEAFF
abundance: .; d_gene: TRBD2; j_gene: TRBJ2-3; v_gene: TRBV4-1; CDR3nt: TGCGCCAGCAGCCAAGTTACTAGCGGGGGGTCGGGCACAGATACGCAGTATTTT; CDR3aa: CASSQVTSGGSGTDTQYF
abundance: .; d_gene: .; j_gene: TRBJ2-1; v_gene: TRBV6-6; CDR3nt: TGTGCCAGCAGTTACTCGCAGCGGATCAATGAGCAGTTCTTC; CDR3aa: CASSYSQRINEQFF
abundance: .; d_gene: TRBD1; j_gene: TRBJ2-1; v_gene: TRBV7-9; CDR3nt: TGTGCCAGCAGATCCGGGACAGCATACAATGAGCAGTTCTTC; CDR3aa: CASRSGTAYNEQFF
abundance: .; d_gene: .; j_gene: TRBJ2-1; v_gene: TRBV7-3; CDR3nt: TGTGCCAGCAGCTGGCGGGGCCTCTCCTACAATGAGCAGTTCTTC; CDR3aa: CASSWRGLSYNEQFF
abundance: .; d_gene: TRBD1; j_gene: TRBJ2-2; v_gene: TRBV5-5; CDR3nt: TGTGCCAGCAGCGAGGGACAGGGGGCGCTGGGAACCGGGGAGCTGTTTTTT; CDR3aa: CASSEGQGALGTGELFF
abundance: .; d_gene: .; j_gene: TRBJ1-6; v_gene: TRBV7-8; CDR3nt: TGTGCCAGCAGCTTATTACAGGTGGCTTCACCCCTCCACTTT; CDR3aa: CASSLLQVASPLHF
abundance: .; d_gene: TRBD2; j_gene: TRBJ2-3; v_gene: TRBV9; CDR3nt: TGTGCCAGCAGCGTAGGTCCTAGCGGGGGCACAGATACGCAGTATTTT; CDR3aa: CASSVGPSGGTDTQYF
abundance: .; d_gene: TRBD2; j_gene: TRBJ2-1; v_gene: TRBV5-1; CDR3nt: TGCGCCAGCAGCTCGGGGGGTTCCTACAATGAGCAGTTCTTC; CDR3aa: CASSSGGSYNEQFF
abundance: .; d_gene: .; j_gene: TRBJ1-1; v_gene: TRBV7-2; CDR3nt: TGTGCCAGCAGCTTAGTGCGAGAACAAGCTTTCTTT; CDR3aa: CASSLVREQAFF
abundance: many; d_gene: .; j_gene: TRBJ1-1; v_gene: TRBV30; CDR3nt: TGTGCCTGGGATCGGGAGGACTACACTGAAGCTTTCTTT; CDR3aa: CAWDREDYTEAFF
abundance: .; d_gene: TRBD1; j_gene: TRBJ2-7; v_gene: TRBV7-3; CDR3nt: TGTGCCAGCAGCTTAGAGCCGGGACAGTCATACGAGCAGTACTTC; CDR3aa: CASSLEPGQSYEQYF
abundance: .; d_gene: TRBD1; j_gene: TRBJ1-5; v_gene: TRBV2; CDR3nt: TGTGCCAGCAAACAGGGGACCAATCAGCCCCAGCATTTT; CDR3aa: CASKQGTNQPQHF
abundance: .; d_gene: TRBD1; j_gene: TRBJ1-4; v_gene: TRBV27; CDR3nt: TGTGCCAGCAGTTTACTGGGACAGGGAGAAAAACTGTTTTTT; CDR3aa: CASSLLGQGEKLFF
abundance: .; d_gene: .; j_gene: TRBJ2-3; v_gene: TRBV18; CDR3nt: TGTGCCAGCTCAATCAACGGAGGCGGCAGGCCCACAGATACGCAGTATTTT; CDR3aa: CASSINGGGRPTDTQYF
abundance: .; d_gene: .; j_gene: TRBJ2-7; v_gene: TRBV6-1; CDR3nt: TGTGCCAGCAGTGATTTGACACCGCCCTACGAGCAGTACTTC; CDR3aa: CASSDLTPPYEQYF
abundance: .; d_gene: TRBD1; j_gene: TRBJ1-4; v_gene: TRBV15; CDR3nt: TGTGCCTCCAGGGGGGCCATGGGGAATGAAAAACTGTTTTTT; CDR3aa: CASRGAMGNEKLFF
abundance: .; d_gene: .; j_gene: TRBJ1-1; v_gene: TRBV12-3/TRBV12-4; CDR3nt: TGTGCCAGCAGTCCACAGGGTTTCCCTGAAGCTTTCTTT; CDR3aa: CASSPQGFPEAFF
abundance: .; d_gene: TRBD2; j_gene: TRBJ2-3; v_gene: TRBV9; CDR3nt: TGTGCCAGCAGCCTAGGGACTAGCCCCGATACGCAGTATTTT; CDR3aa: CASSLGTSPDTQYF
abundance: .; d_gene: .; j_gene: TRBJ2-5; v_gene: TRBV3-1/TRBV3-2; CDR3nt: TGTGCCAGCCGCGGGGACAGATACCAAGAGACCCAGTACTTC; CDR3aa: CASRGDRYQETQYF